These 18 T cell receptor beta chains came from one sample sequenced in a study of blood T cell repertoires in COVID-19. This table comes from immunoSEQ multiplex PCR, and its TCRdb copy is limited to in-frame clones, with some not included. Of some 130,000 clones in the sample, approximately 80% were seen once. Source material: peripheral blood. These TCRs come from a woman of 80 years or more with acute or convalescent COVID-19.

The chain employs TRBV14 and TRBJ2-4; the D gene is possibly TRBD2 (5 bases). The CDR3 extends over 15 amino acids. The ends were cut back, 1 base at V and 1 base at J, with 8 bases in the middle. Germline loops: CDR1 SGHDN, CDR2 FVKESK. CDR3 residues: CASSQGGLAKNIQYF. As DNA, the CDR3 is TGTGCCAGCAGCCAAGGAGGGTTGGCCAAAAACATTCAGTACTTC.

The V gene is TRBV6-2 or TRBV6-3, the J gene TRBJ2-3; no clear D. The germline gives CDR1 MNHEY, CDR2 SVGEGT. Trimming cost V 2 bases and J 7 bases, with 10 bases left between them. This CDR3 is 13 amino acids long. CDR3 sequence reads: CASSYPVAHTQYF. In nucleotides, the CDR3 is TGTGCCAGCAGTTACCCCGTAGCCCATACGCAGTATTTT.

To note about this clone: A read error may account for a junction end that differs from germline. The chain joins TRBV5-5 to TRBJ1-6; a possible D gene is TRBD1 (6 bases). Per the germline V gene, CDR1 is SGHKS and CDR2 is YYEKEE (reference sequence). This CDR3 has 14 residues. CDR3 protein: CAGSFSGEGSPLHF. The CDR3 DNA reads TGTGCCGGCAGCTTTTCAGGGGAGGGTTCACCCCTCCACTTT.

The CDR3 loop is CASSHSRGANHEQFF. The CDR3 DNA follows: TGTGCCAGCAGCCATTCCAGGGGCGCCAATCATGAGCAGTTCTTC. The V gene is TRBV6-2 or TRBV6-3, the J gene TRBJ2-1; perhaps TRBD1 as D (6 bases). Germline CDR1 reads MNHEY; CDR2 reads SVGEGT. The V gene lost 6 bases and the J gene lost 8 bases, with 20 bases spanning the gap. The CDR3 covers 15 residues.

CDR3 residues: CASSVSGLTTDTQYF. In DNA, the CDR3 is TGTGCCAGCAGCGTTTCGGGACTGACAACAGATACGCAGTATTTT. V and J are TRBV9 and TRBJ2-3, with D possibly matching TRBD2 (6 bases). This CDR3 comprises 15 residues. Trimming took 2 bases from V and 3 from J, leaving 13 bases between them. Germline V CDR1 and CDR2: SGDLS, YYNGEE.

The rearrangement joins TRBV5-3 to TRBJ1-4; D not resolved. TRBV5-3 is designated an ORF whose function remains uncertain. The CDR3 loop spans 13 amino acids. Between the trimmed V and J ends, which lost 0 bases and 8 bases, there was a span of 8 bases. CDR3 nucleotide sequence: TGTGCCAGAAGCTTGGGTCTCGAGGAAAAACTGTTTTTT. Translated, it gives CARSLGLEEKLFF.

This rearrangement joins TRBV29-1 to TRBJ2-7; TRBD1 aligns across 7 bases. The V gene end was trimmed by 3 bases and the J gene end by 2 bases; junction bases not matched to a gene: 1. The CDR3 is 12 amino acids. Germline V gene lookup returns CDR1 SQVTM and CDR2 ANQGSEA. In DNA, the CDR3 is TGCAGCGTTGAGGGGACAGCCTACGAGCAGTACTTC. As protein: CSVEGTAYEQYF.

The chain couples TRBV5-4 to TRBJ1-2, with 8 positions matching TRBD1. The ends lost 0 bases at V and 3 bases at J; junction bases unmatched: 7. Germline loops: CDR1 SGHNT, CDR2 YYREEE (reference sequence). The CDR3 contains 16 residues. CDR3 coding DNA: TGTGCCAGCAGCTTGGCCCCGACAGGGGTTGACTATGGCTACACCTTC. Translating gives CASSLAPTGVDYGYTF.

The gene calls are TRBV4-2 and TRBJ1-1, with D possibly TRBD1 on 6 matching bases. The V gene lost 0 bases and the J gene lost 1 base, with 9 bases spanning the gap. The germline V gene has CDR1 LGHNA and CDR2 YNFKEQ. This CDR3 is 15 amino acids long. CDR3 amino acids: CASSQEGTTNTEAFF. The CDR3 DNA sequence: TGTGCCAGCAGCCAAGAAGGGACAACGAACACTGAAGCTTTCTTT.

The genes are TRBV4-2 and TRBJ2-2, with TRBD1 identical over 9 bases. Trimming cost V 1 base and J 6 bases; bases outside gene matches: 0. CDR1 LGHNA and CDR2 YNFKEQ come from the germline V gene. The length of the CDR3 is 14 residues. DNA of the CDR3: TGTGCCAGCAGCCAAGGACAGGGGGCCGGGGAGCTGTTTTTT. Translation: CASSQGQGAGELFF.

This clone was found a few times. This chain joins TRBV3-1 (or the pseudogene TRBV3-2) and TRBJ1-4; 11 positions agree with TRBD1. CDR1 is LGHDT, CDR2 YNNKEL, per germline (reference sequence). The CDR3 sequence is 16 residues long. With 5 bases clipped from V and 6 bases from J, the junction kept 8 bases outside the gene matches. This CDR3 is CASSSEPGQGDEKLFF. In nucleotides, the CDR3 is TGTGCCAGCAGCTCCGAACCGGGACAGGGGGATGAAAAACTGTTTTTT.

The sample holds one count of this clone. V is TRBV3-1 (or the pseudogene TRBV3-2) and J is TRBJ1-4; D not resolved. From germline, CDR1 is LGHDT and CDR2 YNNKEL (reference sequence). The CDR3 sequence is 14 residues long. Trimming removed 0 bases from V and 5 bases from J, with 7 bases in between. The CDR3: CASSQDTQNEKLFF. In DNA, the CDR3 is TGTGCCAGCAGCCAAGATACCCAGAATGAAAAACTGTTTTTT.

The V and J genes are TRBV9 and TRBJ1-4, with D maybe TRBD1 (5 bases). This CDR3 comprises 14 residues. CDR1 is SGDLS, CDR2 YYNGEE, per germline. V was pared by 2 bases and J by 5 bases, with 10 bases between. CDR3 sequence: CASSVGGENEKLFF. The DNA for the CDR3 is TGTGCCAGCAGCGTTGGAGGGGAAAATGAAAAACTGTTTTTT.

The chain has TRBV4-2 and TRBJ1-6; possible D gene TRBD1, 6 bases. Germline CDR1 LGHNA, CDR2 YNFKEQ. The V and J ends lost 4 bases and 8 bases respectively, with 12 bases between them. The CDR3 has 14 amino acids. The DNA for the CDR3 is TGTGCCAGCAGCCGCGGGGGCAGCTATTCACCCCTCCACTTT. Residues: CASSRGGSYSPLHF.

This clone was recorded a few times. V is TRBV4-1 and J is TRBJ2-6; D not certain. CDR3 size: 17 residues. The V gene lost 2 bases and the J gene lost 0 bases, with 11 bases spanning the gap. Germline V gene data show CDR1 as MGHRA and CDR2 as YSYEKL. CDR3 bases: TGCGCCAGCAGCCAAAGCCCCCCCCGCTCTGGGGCCAACGTCCTGACTTTC. Translation gives CASSQSPPRSGANVLTF.

The rearrangement links TRBV12-3 or TRBV12-4 to TRBJ2-5; no reliable D call. CDR3 size: 12 residues. V lost 2 bases, J lost 5 bases, and 6 bases lay in between. The CDR3 loop is CASSLSPETQYF. The CDR3, as DNA: TGTGCCAGCAGTTTATCCCCGGAGACCCAGTACTTC.

The gene calls are TRBV19 and TRBJ1-3, with D possibly being TRBD1 (5 bases). CDR3 length: 14 amino acids. Germline-derived CDR1 and CDR2 are LNHDA and SQIVND (reference sequence). The germline V and J ends were trimmed by 5 bases and 2 bases, with 10 bases remaining between them. Written as DNA, the CDR3 is TGTGCCAGTAGTTCAGGGATTCCTGGAAACACCATATATTTT. Translating gives CASSSGIPGNTIYF.

This chain uses TRBV19 with TRBJ1-6; 7 bases map to TRBD1. The CDR3 loop spans 14 amino acids. The J segment lost 6 bases and the V segment lost 5 bases, leaving 4 bases of the junction unmatched. Looked up from germline, CDR1 is LNHDA and CDR2 is SQIVND (reference sequence). The CDR3 DNA is TGTGCCAGTAGTGAGGGGGCCGGTAATTCACCCCTCCACTTT. Encoded protein: CASSEGAGNSPLHF.